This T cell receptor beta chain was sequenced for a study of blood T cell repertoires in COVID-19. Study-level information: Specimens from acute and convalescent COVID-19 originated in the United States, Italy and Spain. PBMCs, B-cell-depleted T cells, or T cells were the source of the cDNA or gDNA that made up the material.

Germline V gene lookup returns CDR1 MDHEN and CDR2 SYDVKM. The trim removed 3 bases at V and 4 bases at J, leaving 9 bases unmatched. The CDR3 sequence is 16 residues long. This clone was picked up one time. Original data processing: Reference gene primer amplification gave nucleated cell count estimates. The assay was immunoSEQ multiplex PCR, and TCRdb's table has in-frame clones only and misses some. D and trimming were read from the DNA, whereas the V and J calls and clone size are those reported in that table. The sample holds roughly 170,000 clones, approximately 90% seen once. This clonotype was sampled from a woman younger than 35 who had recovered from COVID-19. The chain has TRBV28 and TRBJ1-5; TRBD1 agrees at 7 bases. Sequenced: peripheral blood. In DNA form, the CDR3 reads TGTGCCAGCAGTTTTGAGGGGACAGACCTTAATCAGCCCCAGCATTTT. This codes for CASSFEGTDLNQPQHF.